Listed here are 25 T cell receptor beta chains from one sample, sequenced in a study of T-cell memory formation after mild COVID-19. TCRdb independently ran MiXCR on the 5' RACE reads; one entry per CDR3 protein. This sample has approximately 560,000 distinct CDR3 sequences, with around a sixth found just once. Sequences were obtained from PBMCs or a T cell subset sorted from them (not recorded which). These receptors were obtained from an adult woman who had mild COVID-19 (a few samples of this study predate the infection). Cell type and time point are not known.

V and J are TRBV7-9 and TRBJ2-2, with D possibly TRBD2 on 6 matching bases. Between the trimmed V and J ends, which lost 4 bases and 5 bases, there was a span of 20 bases. There are 17 residues in the CDR3. Germline values: CDR1 SEHNR, CDR2 FQNEAQ (reference sequence). The DNA of the CDR3 is TGTGCCAGCAGCTCTACGTCGGGGTGGCGGGAAACCGGGGAGCTGTTTTTT. Its translation: CASSSTSGWRETGELFF.

This clonotype was detected many times. The V gene is TRBV7-6, the J gene TRBJ2-7; 9 nucleotides match TRBD1. V trimming: 4 bases; J trimming: 3 bases; junction bases outside the gene matches: 10. The CDR3 runs to 16 residues. Germline values: CDR1 SGHVS, CDR2 FNYEAQ. As DNA, the CDR3 is TGTGCCAGCAGCTCCTACAGGGACAGGGACCACTACGAGCAGTACTTC. Translated: CASSSYRDRDHYEQYF.

This clonotype was seen more than once but under ten times. V gene TRBV7-9 combines with J gene TRBJ2-7, with 7 bases matching TRBD2. This CDR3 region has 18 residues. V shed 2 bases, J shed 1 base, and the junction held 14 bases outside the gene matches. Germline V gene sequence: CDR1 SEHNR, CDR2 FQNEAQ (reference sequence). Here the CDR3 DNA reads TGTGCCAGCAGCTTACTCCCCCCTTTGGGAGGGGAATCCTACGAGCAGTACTTC. As protein: CASSLLPPLGGESYEQYF.

The chain joins TRBV6-1 to TRBJ1-6, with no clear D. V was cut by 5 bases and J by 5 bases, with 7 bases left in between. Looked up from germline, CDR1 is MNHNS and CDR2 is SASEGT. The CDR3 totals 13 residues. The chain's CDR3 is CASSLDHNSPLHF. The CDR3 bases are TGTGCCAGCAGTCTAGACCATAATTCACCCCTCCACTTT.

CDR3 sequence: CATSAELAPYNEQFF. In DNA form, the CDR3 reads TGTGCCACCAGTGCAGAGCTAGCTCCCTACAATGAGCAGTTCTTC. The chain recombines TRBV24-1 with TRBJ2-1; perhaps TRBD2 as D (5 bases). The CDR3 has 15 amino acids. V lost 5 bases and J 2 bases, leaving 12 bases between the germline ends. Germline V gene data show CDR1 as KGHDR and CDR2 as SFDVKD.

The chain combines TRBV7-6 with TRBJ2-3; D is possibly TRBD2 (6 bases). This CDR3 comprises 16 residues. Germline V gene data show CDR1 as SGHVS and CDR2 as FNYEAQ. V was shortened by 1 base and J by 4 bases, with 15 bases between the two germline ends. Written as DNA, the CDR3 is TGTGCCAGCAGCTTAGGGGCGAATAGCGGTCCAGATACGCAGTATTTT. This gives the protein CASSLGANSGPDTQYF. The full variable domain, rest sourced from reference TRBV7-6 and TRBJ2-3, is GAGVSQSPRYKVTKRGQDVALRCDPISGHVSLYWYRQALGQGPEFLTYFNYEAQQDKSGLPNDRFSAERPEGSISTLTIQRTEQRDSAMYRCASSLGANSGPDTQYFGPGTRLTVL.

This rearrangement joins TRBV15 to TRBJ2-3, with D possibly matching TRBD1 (6 bases). Between the trimmed V and J ends, which lost 0 bases and 4 bases, there was a span of 17 bases. Germline V gene data show CDR1 as LNHNV and CDR2 as YYDKDF (reference sequence). The CDR3 contains 17 residues. CDR3 sequence: CATSRDLPGAGADTQYF. The CDR3 DNA sequence: TGTGCCACCAGCAGAGACTTACCCGGTGCAGGGGCAGATACGCAGTATTTT.

This clonotype was observed a few times. V usage is TRBV27 and J usage is TRBJ2-1; 9 bases agree with TRBD2. V was pared by 2 bases and J by 4 bases, with 21 bases of the junction left unmatched. Germline CDR1 reads MNHEY; CDR2 reads SMNVEV (reference sequence). CDR3 length equals 21 residues. CDR3 nucleotide sequence: TGTGCCAGCAGTTTAAGCCCCTTTCGAAATGCGGGAGGGCCTTATTACAATGAGCAGTTCTTC. Its protein product is CASSLSPFRNAGGPYYNEQFF.

Only a few counts were recorded for this clonotype. The chain combines TRBV3-1 with TRBJ2-2; 10 nucleotides align to TRBD1. CDR1 and CDR2 from the germline V gene are LGHDT and YNNKEL (reference sequence). This CDR3 is built from 16 residues. Trimming cost V 4 bases and J 1 base; bases outside gene matches: 3. The CDR3 loop reads CASSPGTGVNTGELFF. In DNA form, the CDR3 reads TGTGCCAGCAGCCCCGGGACAGGGGTGAACACCGGGGAGCTGTTTTTT.

This clonotype appeared a few times. The J gene is TRBJ2-7, the V gene TRBV5-1, with D possibly TRBD1 on 5 matching bases. Per the germline V gene, CDR1 is SGHRS and CDR2 is YFSETQ. Trimming left V 0 bases short and J 1 base short, with 11 bases between. This CDR3 region has 15 residues. In DNA form, the CDR3 reads TGCGCCAGCAGCTTGGGGACAAACCCTTCCTACGAGCAGTACTTC. Translated: CASSLGTNPSYEQYF.

The rearrangement links TRBV20-1 to TRBJ2-7; D is unresolved. Trimming removed 3 bases from V and 7 bases from J, with 16 bases in between. The CDR3 is made up of 13 amino acids. Germline lookup yields CDR1 DFQATT and CDR2 SNEGSKA (reference sequence). CDR3 loop: CSASPGLLREQYF. The CDR3 nucleotides read TGCAGTGCTAGTCCGGGCCTCCTAAGGGAGCAGTACTTC.

This clonotype was recorded a few times. The rearrangement links TRBV18 to TRBJ2-1, with 7 bases fitting TRBD2. V dropped 2 bases and J dropped 11; count of bases not matched to a gene: 6. The CDR3 contains 13 residues. Germline values: CDR1 KGHSH, CDR2 LQKENI. CDR3 sequence reads: CASSPTSANQQFF. DNA of the CDR3: TGTGCCAGCTCACCAACTAGCGCAAACCAGCAGTTCTTC.

The J gene is TRBJ1-6, the V gene TRBV5-1; possible D gene TRBD1, 5 bases. V dropped 4 bases and J dropped 5 bases, with 13 bases sitting between them. The CDR3 length is 15 residues. Germline V gene sequence: CDR1 SGHRS, CDR2 YFSETQ. The CDR3 protein is CASSLLVGDNSPLHF. DNA for the CDR3: TGCGCCAGCAGCCTTCTCGTAGGGGATAATTCACCCCTCCACTTT.

This clonotype was detected a few times. The genes are TRBV21-1 and TRBJ2-4. TRBV21-1 is a pseudogene locus. This CDR3 has 17 amino acids. CDR3 region: CASSIAQTPLAKNIQYF. CDR3 in DNA: TGTGCCAGCAGCATCGCTCAGACGCCTTTAGCCAAAAACATTCAGTACTTC.

This clonotype has only a few counts. The rearrangement links TRBV9 to TRBJ2-2; D is unresolved. Germline-derived CDR1 and CDR2 are SGDLS and YYNGEE. The CDR3 covers 13 residues. Trimming took 0 bases from V and 8 from J, leaving 8 bases between them. Here the CDR3 DNA reads TGTGCCAGCAGCGTAGGGAGTCTTGGGGAGCTGTTTTTT. It specifies CASSVGSLGELFF.

This chain joins TRBV27 and TRBJ2-1; D gene unclear. Germline values: CDR1 MNHEY, CDR2 SMNVEV (reference sequence). This CDR3 comprises 15 residues. The ends were cut back, 7 bases at V and 3 bases at J, with 16 bases in the middle. The chain's CDR3 is CASTPSVGSYNEQFF. The DNA of the CDR3 is TGTGCCAGCACCCCTTCGGTCGGCAGCTACAATGAGCAGTTCTTC.

This clonotype came up a few times. V and J are TRBV20-1 and TRBJ1-5, with D perhaps TRBD1 (5 bases). CDR1 DFQATT and CDR2 SNEGSKA come from the germline V gene (reference sequence). The CDR3 loop spans 14 amino acids. Deletions cut 0 bases from V and 7 bases from J, with 13 bases between. The CDR3 coding sequence is TGCAGTGCTAGAGAGGGGCGAAGCCTGCAGCCCCAGCATTTT. It is translated as CSAREGRSLQPQHF.

This clonotype was counted a few times. A junction end diverges from the germline sequence, so it may reflect a read error. The chain links TRBV3-1 to TRBJ1-1, with 8 bases identical to TRBD1. From germline, CDR1 is LGHDT and CDR2 YNNKEL (reference sequence). The CDR3 length is 16 residues. The DNA of the CDR3 is TGTGCCAGCAGCCAAGGATCTACAGGGGGTTACACTGAAGCTTCCTTT. As protein: CASSQGSTGGYTEASF.

This clonotype was seen a handful of times. The gene calls are TRBV24-1 and TRBJ2-2; D is unclear. V lost 5 bases, J lost 6 bases, and 12 bases lay in between. This CDR3 spans 14 amino acids. CDR1 and CDR2 (germline): KGHDR, SFDVKD. The CDR3 DNA follows: TGTGCCACCAGTGGAAGGTCATTGGCCGGGGAGCTGTTTTTT. This encodes CATSGRSLAGELFF.

In its sample, this clonotype was seen a few times. The rearrangement uses TRBV4-2 and TRBJ2-7, with D possibly TRBD1 on 5 matching bases. The CDR3 runs 14 residues. Germline V lookup: CDR1 LGHNA, CDR2 YNFKEQ. V was trimmed by 2 bases and J by 6 bases, leaving 14 bases between them. CDR3 bases: TGTGCCAGCAGCCAACTCAGGGAATTGGGCGAGCAGTACTTC. Residues: CASSQLRELGEQYF.

There are many counts of this clonotype. The J gene is TRBJ1-2, the V gene TRBV29-1; weak D call: TRBD1 (5 bases). V lost 2 bases and J 3 bases, leaving 13 bases between the germline ends. The CDR3 has 14 residues. CDR1 and CDR2 from the germline V gene are SQVTM and ANQGSEA. In nucleotides, the CDR3 is TGCAGCGTTGAATACGGGGACGCACACTATGGCTACACCTTC. This translates into CSVEYGDAHYGYTF.

The chain joins TRBV6-2 or TRBV6-3 to TRBJ1-5, with 7 bases fitting TRBD1. The CDR3 is 21 residues long. CDR1 and CDR2 from the germline V gene are MNHEY and SVGEGT. V was pared by 3 bases and J by 6 bases, with 26 bases of the junction left unmatched. In DNA form, the CDR3 reads TGTGCCAGCAGTTATCGGGGAAGAGGTGCAAGACGGGACAGCGCGAGTCAGCCCCAGCATTTT. As protein: CASSYRGRGARRDSASQPQHF.

The gene calls are TRBV21-1 and TRBJ1-2; TRBD1, as called in the table, went unchecked against the DNA. TRBV21-1 is flagged as a pseudogene. The CDR3 loop spans 18 amino acids. CDR3 residues: CASSNPEDRVNPNYGYTF. The CDR3 DNA reads as TGTGCCAGCAGTAATCCAGAGGACAGGGTCAACCCAAACTATGGCTACACCTTC.

The CDR3 DNA is TGTGCCAGCAGCCATTTGCCACCCGGGGGTTTAACCAACACTGAAGCTTTCTTT. As protein: CASSHLPPGGLTNTEAFF. The J gene is TRBJ1-1, the V gene TRBV6-5; possibly TRBD1 for D (5 bases). The CDR3 contains 18 residues. The germline CDR1 and CDR2 sequences are MNHEY and SVGAGI. V shed 6 bases and J shed 2 bases, with 25 bases lying between them.

This clonotype was counted between two and nine times. The rearrangement links TRBV7-2 to TRBJ2-1, with 8 bases aligning to TRBD2. V gave up 2 bases and J gave up 2 bases; unmatched junction bases: 2. The germline V gene has CDR1 SGHTA and CDR2 FQGNSA. This CDR3 has 15 amino acids. The CDR3 region is CASSLSGSAYNEQFF. The CDR3 region has the DNA TGTGCCAGCAGCTTAAGCGGGAGTGCCTACAATGAGCAGTTCTTC.